Given below is one T cell receptor (beta chain) in context. Antigen unknown. Libraries of TCR beta came from quantitative 5'-RACE with molecular barcodes. TCRdb redid the calling of the 5' RACE reads with MiXCR, one entry per CDR3 protein. This table has approximately 140,000 distinct CDR3 sequences, 8% to 9% appearing once. The V end lost 1 base, the J end lost 5 bases, and 9 bases lay between the germline ends. CDR1 is SGHAT, CDR2 FQDESV, per germline (reference sequence). The CDR3 has 14 residues. This specimen belongs to a study of CD8 T cells in ankylosing spondylitis. Study-level findings and limits: For ankylosing spondylitis blood, a TCR beta motif of about eight highly homologous variants appeared characteristic.

The sequencing sample was made of synovial fluid, either unsorted or a sorted T cell fraction (not recorded which). The sequence derives from a male donor with ankylosing spondylitis. The rearrangement uses TRBV11-1 and TRBJ2-4; tentatively, D is TRBD2 (5 bases). CDR3 sequence reads: CASSLDFSENIQYF. CDR3 nucleotide sequence: TGTGCCAGCAGCTTAGATTTTAGCGAAAACATTCAGTACTTC.